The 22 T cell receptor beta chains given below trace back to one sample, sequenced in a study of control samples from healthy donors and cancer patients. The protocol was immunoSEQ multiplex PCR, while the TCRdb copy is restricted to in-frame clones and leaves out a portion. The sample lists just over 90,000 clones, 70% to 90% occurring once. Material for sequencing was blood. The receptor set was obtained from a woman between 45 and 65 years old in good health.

In DNA form, the CDR3 reads TGTGCCAGTAGTGACAGGGGGGCTAGGGAGGCTTTCTTT. Protein sequence: CASSDRGAREAFF. This chain links TRBV19 with TRBJ1-1; TRBD1 agrees at 9 bases. This CDR3 comprises 13 residues. Germline V gene sequence: CDR1 LNHDA, CDR2 SQIVND (reference sequence). J gave up 11 bases and V 5 bases, and 9 bases lay outside the gene matches.

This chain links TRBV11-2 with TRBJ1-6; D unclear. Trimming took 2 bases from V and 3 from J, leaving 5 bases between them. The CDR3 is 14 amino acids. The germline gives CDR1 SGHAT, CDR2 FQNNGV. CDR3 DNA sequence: TGTGCCAGCAGCTTAAGCAACTATAATTCACCCCTCCACTTT. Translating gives CASSLSNYNSPLHF.

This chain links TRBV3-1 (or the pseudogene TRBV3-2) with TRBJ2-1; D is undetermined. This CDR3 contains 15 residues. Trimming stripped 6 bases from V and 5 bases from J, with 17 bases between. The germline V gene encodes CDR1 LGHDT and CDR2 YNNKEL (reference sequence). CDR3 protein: CASRHEYGHHNEQFF. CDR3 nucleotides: TGTGCCAGCAGACATGAGTATGGGCATCACAATGAGCAGTTCTTC.

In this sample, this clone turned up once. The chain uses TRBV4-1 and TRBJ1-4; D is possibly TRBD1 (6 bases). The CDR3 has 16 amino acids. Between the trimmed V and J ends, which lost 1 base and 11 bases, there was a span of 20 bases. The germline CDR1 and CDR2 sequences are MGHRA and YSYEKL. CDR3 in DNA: TGCGCCAGCAGCCAAGTCCAGGGGCAGGATTTTAGGAAACTGTTTTTT. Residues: CASSQVQGQDFRKLFF.

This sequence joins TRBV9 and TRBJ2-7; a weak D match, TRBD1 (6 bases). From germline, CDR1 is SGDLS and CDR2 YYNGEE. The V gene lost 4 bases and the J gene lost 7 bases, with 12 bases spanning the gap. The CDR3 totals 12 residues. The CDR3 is CASSLQGGEQYF. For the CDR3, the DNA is TGTGCCAGCAGCCTACAGGGTGGGGAGCAGTACTTC.

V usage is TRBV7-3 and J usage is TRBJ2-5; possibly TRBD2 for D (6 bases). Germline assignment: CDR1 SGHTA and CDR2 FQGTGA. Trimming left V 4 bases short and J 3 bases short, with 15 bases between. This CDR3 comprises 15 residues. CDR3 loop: CASSWNRRGKETQYF. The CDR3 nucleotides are TGTGCCAGCAGCTGGAACCGGAGGGGCAAAGAGACCCAGTACTTC. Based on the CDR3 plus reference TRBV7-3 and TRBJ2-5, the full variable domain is GAGVSQTPSNKVTEKGKYVELRCDPISGHTALYWYRQSLGQGPEFLIYFQGTGAADDSGLPNDRFFAVRPEGSVSTLKIQRTERGDSAVYLCASSWNRRGKETQYFGPGTRLLVL.

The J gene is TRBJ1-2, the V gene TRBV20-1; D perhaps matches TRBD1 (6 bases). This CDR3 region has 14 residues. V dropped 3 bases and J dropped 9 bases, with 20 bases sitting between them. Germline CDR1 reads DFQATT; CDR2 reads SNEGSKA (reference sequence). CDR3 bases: TGCAGTGCTAGTGGGCAGGGGAGTGTTCCTAGCTACACCTTC. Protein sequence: CSASGQGSVPSYTF.

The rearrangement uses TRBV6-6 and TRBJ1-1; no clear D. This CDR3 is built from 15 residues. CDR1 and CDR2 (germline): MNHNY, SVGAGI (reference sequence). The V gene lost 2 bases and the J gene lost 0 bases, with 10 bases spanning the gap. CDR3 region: CASSYAGFMNTEAFF. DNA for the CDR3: TGTGCCAGCAGTTACGCGGGGTTCATGAACACTGAAGCTTTCTTT.

Here the CDR3 reads CASSLMGATQTQYF. Written as DNA, the CDR3 is TGTGCCAGCAGTTTAATGGGCGCCACCCAGACCCAGTACTTC. The chain employs TRBV28 and TRBJ2-5, with D unclear. The CDR3 length is 14 residues. The ends were cut back, 2 bases at V and 6 bases at J, with 13 bases in the middle. Germline CDR1 MDHEN, CDR2 SYDVKM.

CDR3 amino acids: CASSLASGTGVGETQYF. CDR3 DNA sequence: TGCGCCAGCAGCTTGGCCTCGGGGACAGGGGTCGGAGAGACCCAGTACTTC. This chain uses TRBV5-1 with TRBJ2-5; 10 nucleotides match TRBD1. CDR3 length equals 17 residues. Germline trimming cut 0 bases from V and 4 bases from J; bases unmatched to any gene: 9. The germline V gene encodes CDR1 SGHRS and CDR2 YFSETQ.

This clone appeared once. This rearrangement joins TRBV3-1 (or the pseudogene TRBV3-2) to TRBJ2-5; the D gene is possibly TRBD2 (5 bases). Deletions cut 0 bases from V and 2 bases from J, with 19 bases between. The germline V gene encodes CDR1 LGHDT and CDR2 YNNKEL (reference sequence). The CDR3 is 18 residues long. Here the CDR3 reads CASSQEIAGHQPQETQYF. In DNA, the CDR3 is TGTGCCAGCAGCCAAGAGATTGCGGGCCACCAACCTCAAGAGACCCAGTACTTC.

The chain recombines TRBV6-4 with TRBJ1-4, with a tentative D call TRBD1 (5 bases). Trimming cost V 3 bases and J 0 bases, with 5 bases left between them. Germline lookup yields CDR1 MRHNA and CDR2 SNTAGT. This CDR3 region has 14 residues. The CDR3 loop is CASSEGATNEKLFF. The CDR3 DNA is TGTGCCAGCAGTGAAGGGGCAACTAATGAAAAACTGTTTTTT.

The CDR3, as DNA: TGTGCCAGCAGTTATGATGGGACACCGGATGGCTACACCTTC. Translating gives CASSYDGTPDGYTF. V usage is TRBV6-6 and J usage is TRBJ1-2, with TRBD1 as a possible D gene (6 bases). Germline V gene data show CDR1 as MNHNY and CDR2 as SVGAGI (reference sequence). V was cut by 3 bases and J by 6 bases, with 14 bases left in between. This CDR3 has 14 residues.

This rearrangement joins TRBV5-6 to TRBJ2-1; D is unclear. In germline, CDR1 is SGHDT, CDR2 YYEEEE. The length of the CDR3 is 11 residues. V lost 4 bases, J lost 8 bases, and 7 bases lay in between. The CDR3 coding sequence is TGTGCCAGCAGCACCGACGATGAGCAGTTCTTC. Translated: CASSTDDEQFF.

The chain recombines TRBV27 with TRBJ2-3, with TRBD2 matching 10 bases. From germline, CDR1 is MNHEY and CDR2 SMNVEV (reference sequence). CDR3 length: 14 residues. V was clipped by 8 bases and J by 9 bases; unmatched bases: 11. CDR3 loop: CASSAGGPSNTQYF. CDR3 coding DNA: TGTGCCAGCTCAGCGGGAGGGCCCTCAAACACGCAGTATTTT.

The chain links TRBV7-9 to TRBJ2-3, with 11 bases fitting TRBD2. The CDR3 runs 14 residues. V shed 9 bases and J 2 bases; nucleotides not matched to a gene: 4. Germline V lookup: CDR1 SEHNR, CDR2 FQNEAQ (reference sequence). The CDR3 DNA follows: TGTGCCAGTGGGACTAGCGGAAACACAGATACGCAGTATTTT. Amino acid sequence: CASGTSGNTDTQYF.

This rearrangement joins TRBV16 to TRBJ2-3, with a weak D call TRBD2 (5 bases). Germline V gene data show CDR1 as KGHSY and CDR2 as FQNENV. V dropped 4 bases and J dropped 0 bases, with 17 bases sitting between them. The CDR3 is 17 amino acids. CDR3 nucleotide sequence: TGTGCCAGCAGCCCCGCCGACGCGGGTGCTAGCACAGATACGCAGTATTTT. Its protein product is CASSPADAGASTDTQYF. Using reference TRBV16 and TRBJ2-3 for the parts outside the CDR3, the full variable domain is GEEVAQTPKHLVRGEGQKAKLYCAPIKGHSYVFWYQQVLKNEFKFLISFQNENVFDETGMPKERFSAKCLPNSPCSLEIQATKLEDSAVYFCASSPADAGASTDTQYFGPGTRLTVL.

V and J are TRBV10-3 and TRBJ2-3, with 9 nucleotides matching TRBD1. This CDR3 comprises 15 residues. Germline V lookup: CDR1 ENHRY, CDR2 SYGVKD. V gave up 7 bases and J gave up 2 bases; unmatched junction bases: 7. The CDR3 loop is CAITSGQGHTDTQYF. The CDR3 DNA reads TGTGCCATCACCTCGGGACAGGGACACACAGATACGCAGTATTTT.

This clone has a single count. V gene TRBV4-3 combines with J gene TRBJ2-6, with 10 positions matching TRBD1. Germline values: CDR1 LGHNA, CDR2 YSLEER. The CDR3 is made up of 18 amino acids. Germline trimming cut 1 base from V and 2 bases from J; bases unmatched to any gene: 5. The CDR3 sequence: CASSQARQGAAGANVLTF. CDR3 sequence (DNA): TGCGCCAGCAGCCAAGCTCGACAGGGGGCTGCTGGGGCCAACGTCCTGACTTTC.

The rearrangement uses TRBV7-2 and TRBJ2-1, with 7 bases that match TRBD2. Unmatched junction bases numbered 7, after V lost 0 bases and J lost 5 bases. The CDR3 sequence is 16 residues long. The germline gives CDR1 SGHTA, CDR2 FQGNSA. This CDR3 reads CASSLAFAGVDNEQFF. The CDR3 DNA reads TGTGCCAGCAGCTTAGCGTTCGCGGGGGTAGACAATGAGCAGTTCTTC.

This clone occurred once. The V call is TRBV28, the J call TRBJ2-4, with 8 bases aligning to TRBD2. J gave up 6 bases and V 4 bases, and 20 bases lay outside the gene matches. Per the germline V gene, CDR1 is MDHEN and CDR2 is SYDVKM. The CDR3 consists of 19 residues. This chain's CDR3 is CASSSPRGGISAGGNIQYF. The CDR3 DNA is TGTGCCAGCAGTTCACCCCGGGGTGGTATTAGCGCGGGGGGAAACATTCAGTACTTC.

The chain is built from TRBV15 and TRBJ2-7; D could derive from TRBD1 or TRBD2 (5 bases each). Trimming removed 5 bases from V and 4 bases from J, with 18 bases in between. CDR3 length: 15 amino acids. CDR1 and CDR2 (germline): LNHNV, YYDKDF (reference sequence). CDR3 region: CATSSSGGEGYEQYF. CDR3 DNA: TGTGCCACCAGCTCTTCTGGGGGTGAAGGGTACGAGCAGTACTTC.